This T cell receptor beta chain emerged from a study of cytomegalovirus exposure and HLA in healthy donors. For this clone: Its specificity is unknown.

Germline CDR1 reads SNHLY; CDR2 reads FYNNEI. The CDR3 contains 14 residues. Study conclusions and caveats: A reported reduction in N-insertions relative to the 666-donor mean was seen in an Asian-associated ancestry cluster in a later analysis. The productive fraction for most TCR beta V segments was about 90% or about 30% in an earlier analysis.

In the PCR, 60 Vbeta and 13 Jbeta primers were used. Libraries were prepared by immunoSEQ multiplex PCR; TCRdb keeps only in-frame clonotypes and omits some of them. The sample includes 120,000 to 150,000 clones, approximately 80% seen only once; the top ten take roughly 4%. Sample: PBMCs. The receptor comes from a woman aged 40 to 50 in good health and CMV-seropositive. The chain is built from TRBV2 and TRBJ2-5; the match to TRBD1 covers 7 bases. TRBJ2-7 matches the DNA end more closely, so the J call is doubtful. For the CDR3, the DNA is TGTGCCAGCGACCTTGGTGGGACAGTATACGAGCAGTACTTC. This gives the protein CASDLGGTVYEQYF.